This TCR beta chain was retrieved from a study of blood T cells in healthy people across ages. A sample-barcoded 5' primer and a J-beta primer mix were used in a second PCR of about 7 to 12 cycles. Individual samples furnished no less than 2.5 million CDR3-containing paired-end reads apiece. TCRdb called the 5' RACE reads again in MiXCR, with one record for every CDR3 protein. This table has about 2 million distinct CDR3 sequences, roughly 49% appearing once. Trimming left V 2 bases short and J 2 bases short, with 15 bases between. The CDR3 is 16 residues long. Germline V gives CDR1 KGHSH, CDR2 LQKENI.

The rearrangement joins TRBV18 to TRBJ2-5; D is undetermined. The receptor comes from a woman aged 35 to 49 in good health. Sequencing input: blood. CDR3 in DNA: TGTGCCAGCTCACCAGCCTGGGAATTGGGTCAAGAGACCCAGTACTTC. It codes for CASSPAWELGQETQYF.